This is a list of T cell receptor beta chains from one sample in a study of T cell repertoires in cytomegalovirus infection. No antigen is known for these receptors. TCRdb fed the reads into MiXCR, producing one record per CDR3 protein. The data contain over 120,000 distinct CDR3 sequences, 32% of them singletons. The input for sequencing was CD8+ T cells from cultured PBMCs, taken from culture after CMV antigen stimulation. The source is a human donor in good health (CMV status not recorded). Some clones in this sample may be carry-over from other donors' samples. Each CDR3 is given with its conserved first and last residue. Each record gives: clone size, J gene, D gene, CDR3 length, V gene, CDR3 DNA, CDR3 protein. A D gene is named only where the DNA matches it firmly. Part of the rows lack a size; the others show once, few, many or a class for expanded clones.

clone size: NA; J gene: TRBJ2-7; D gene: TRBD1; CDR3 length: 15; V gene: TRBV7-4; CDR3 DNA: TGTGCCAGCAGCTGGAGACAGGGCACCTCCTACGAGCAGTACTTC; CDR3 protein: CASSWRQGTSYEQYF
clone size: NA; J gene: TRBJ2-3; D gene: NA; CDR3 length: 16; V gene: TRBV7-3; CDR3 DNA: TGTGCCAGCAGCCTCGTGGGTGGGGGGGCCAGAGATACGCAGTATTTT; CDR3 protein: CASSLVGGGARDTQYF
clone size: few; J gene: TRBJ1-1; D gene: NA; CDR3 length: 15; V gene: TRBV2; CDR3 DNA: TGTGCCAGCAGTGATCCAGGGGTGGAGGTAAGAGGAGCTTTCTTT; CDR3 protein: CASSDPGVEVRGAFF
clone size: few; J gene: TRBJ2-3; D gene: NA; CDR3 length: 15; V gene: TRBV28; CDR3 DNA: TGTGCCAGCAGTATCGGGGAAGTCCGCACAGATACGCAGTATTTT; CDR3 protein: CASSIGEVRTDTQYF
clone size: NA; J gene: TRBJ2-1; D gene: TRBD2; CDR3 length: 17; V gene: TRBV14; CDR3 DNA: TGTGCCAGCAGCCAAGCACCGGGACTAGCATATGAGGATGAGCAGTTCTTC; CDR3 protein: CASSQAPGLAYEDEQFF
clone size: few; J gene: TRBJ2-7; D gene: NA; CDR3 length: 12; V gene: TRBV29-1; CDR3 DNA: TGCAGCGTTGCGACGGGTACAAGTGAGCAGTACTTC; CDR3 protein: CSVATGTSEQYF
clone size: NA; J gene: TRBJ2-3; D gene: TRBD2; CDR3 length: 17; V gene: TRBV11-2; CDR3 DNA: TGTGCCAGCAGCTTAGATCTGACGGGGGGTTTCACAGATACGCAGTATTTT; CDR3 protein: CASSLDLTGGFTDTQYF
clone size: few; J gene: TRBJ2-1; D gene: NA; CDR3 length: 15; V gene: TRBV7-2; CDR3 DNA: TGTGCCAGCAGCTTCCCCCCTTTGGGGTTCAATGAGCAGTTCTTC; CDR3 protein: CASSFPPLGFNEQFF
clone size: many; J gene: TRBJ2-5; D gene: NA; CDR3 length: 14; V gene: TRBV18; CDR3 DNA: TGTGCCAGCTCACCAAGGAGGACGGAAGAGACCCAGTACTTC; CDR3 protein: CASSPRRTEETQYF
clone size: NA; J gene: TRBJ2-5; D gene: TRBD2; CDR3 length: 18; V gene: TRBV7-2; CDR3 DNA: TGTGCCAGCAGCTCTCCCGGGACTAGCGGGGGGGCCAGGGAGACCCAGTACTTC; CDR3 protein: CASSSPGTSGGARETQYF
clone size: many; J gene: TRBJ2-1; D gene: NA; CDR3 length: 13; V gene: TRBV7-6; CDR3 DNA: TGTGCCAGCAGCCCCCACGCTTACAATGAGCAGTTCTTC; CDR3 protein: CASSPHAYNEQFF
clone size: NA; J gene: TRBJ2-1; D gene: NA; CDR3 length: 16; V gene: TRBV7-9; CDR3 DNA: TGTGCCAGCAGCTTAGGGTCAGGGCCCATCTACAATGAGCAGTTCTTC; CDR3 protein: CASSLGSGPIYNEQFF
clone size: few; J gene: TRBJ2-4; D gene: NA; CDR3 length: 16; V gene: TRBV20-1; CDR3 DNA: TGCAGTGCTAGAGATCTGAAGGGAACGGTCGAAAACATTCAGTACTTC; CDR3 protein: CSARDLKGTVENIQYF
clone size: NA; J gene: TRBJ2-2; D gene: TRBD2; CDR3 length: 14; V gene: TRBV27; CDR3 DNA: TGTGCCAGCAGTTTACTAGCGGTACGGAGGGAGCTGTTTTTT; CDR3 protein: CASSLLAVRRELFF
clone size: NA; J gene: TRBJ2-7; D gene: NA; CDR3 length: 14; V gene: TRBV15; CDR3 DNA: TGTGCCACCAGCAGAGAGGCAGACGCCTACGAGCAGTACTTC; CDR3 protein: CATSREADAYEQYF
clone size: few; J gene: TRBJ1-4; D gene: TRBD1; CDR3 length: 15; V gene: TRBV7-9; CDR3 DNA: TGTGCCAGCAGCTCCGCCGGGACAGGGGTGGAAAAACTGTTTTTT; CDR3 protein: CASSSAGTGVEKLFF
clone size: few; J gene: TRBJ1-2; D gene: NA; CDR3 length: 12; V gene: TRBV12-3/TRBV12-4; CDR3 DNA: TGTGCCAGCAGCGCATCCAACTATGGCTACACCTTC; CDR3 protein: CASSASNYGYTF
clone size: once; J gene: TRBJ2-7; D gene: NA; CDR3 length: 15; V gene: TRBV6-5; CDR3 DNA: TGTGCCAGCAGTTACGGCCTTGGGGCCGCCTACGAGCAGTACTTC; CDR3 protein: CASSYGLGAAYEQYF
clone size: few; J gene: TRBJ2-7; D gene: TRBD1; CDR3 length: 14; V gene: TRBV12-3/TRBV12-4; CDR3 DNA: TGTGCCAGCAGCTACCAGGGGGCTTTGGACGAGCAGTACTTC; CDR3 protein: CASSYQGALDEQYF
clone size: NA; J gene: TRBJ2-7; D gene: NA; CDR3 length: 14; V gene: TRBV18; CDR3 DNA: TGTGCCAGCTCGCGCCCCGAGAGACGAGGCGAGCAGTACTTC; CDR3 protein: CASSRPERRGEQYF
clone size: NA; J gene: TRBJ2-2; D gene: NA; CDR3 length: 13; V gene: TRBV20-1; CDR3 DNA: TGCAGTGCTAGAGGAGAGAACACCGGGGAGCTGTTTTTT; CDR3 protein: CSARGENTGELFF
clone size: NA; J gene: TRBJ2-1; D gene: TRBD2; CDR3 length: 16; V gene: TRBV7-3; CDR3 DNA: TGTGCCAGCAGCCCAAGGGGGGCGGGGGGGCCTAATGAGCAGTTCTTC; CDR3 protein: CASSPRGAGGPNEQFF
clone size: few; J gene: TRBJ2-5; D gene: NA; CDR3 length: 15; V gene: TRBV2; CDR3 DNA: TGTGCCAGCAGTGAAGGGAGACAGATCCAAGAGACCCAGTACTTC; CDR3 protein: CASSEGRQIQETQYF
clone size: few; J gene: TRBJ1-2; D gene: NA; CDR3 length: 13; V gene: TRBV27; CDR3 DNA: TGTGCCAGCAGTCCCACAGGCAGCTATGGCTACACCTTC; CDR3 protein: CASSPTGSYGYTF
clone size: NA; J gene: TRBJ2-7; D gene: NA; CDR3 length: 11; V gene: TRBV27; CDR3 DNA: TGTGCCACCGGCGGTGTGGACGAGCAGTACTTC; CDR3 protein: CATGGVDEQYF
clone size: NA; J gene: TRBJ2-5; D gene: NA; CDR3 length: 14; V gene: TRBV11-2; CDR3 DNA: TGTGCCAGCAGCTTGACTTCTCCTGGGGAGACCCAGTACTTC; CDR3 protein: CASSLTSPGETQYF
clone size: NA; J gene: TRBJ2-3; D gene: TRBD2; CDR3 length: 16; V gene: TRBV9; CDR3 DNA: TGTGCCAGCAGCTCCCGACTAGCGGGGCCCACAGATACGCAGTATTTT; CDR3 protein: CASSSRLAGPTDTQYF
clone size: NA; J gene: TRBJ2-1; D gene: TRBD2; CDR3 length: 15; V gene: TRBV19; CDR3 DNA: TGTGCCAGTAGTATGGTAGCGGGGAGTTACAATGAGCAGTTCTTC; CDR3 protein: CASSMVAGSYNEQFF
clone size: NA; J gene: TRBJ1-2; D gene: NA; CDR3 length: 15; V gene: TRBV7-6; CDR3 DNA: TGTGCCAGCAGCTTAGCGGAGGGCATGGTCTATGGCTACACCTTC; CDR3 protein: CASSLAEGMVYGYTF
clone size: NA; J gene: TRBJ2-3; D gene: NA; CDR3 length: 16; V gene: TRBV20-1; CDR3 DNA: TGCAGTGCTAGAGATCGAACAGGCCAGCGCACAGATACGCAGTATTTT; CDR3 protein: CSARDRTGQRTDTQYF
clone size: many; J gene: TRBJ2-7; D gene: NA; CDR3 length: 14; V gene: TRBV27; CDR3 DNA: TGTGCCAGCAGCCAGGGACCGCCATCCTACGAGCAGTACTTC; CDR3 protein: CASSQGPPSYEQYF
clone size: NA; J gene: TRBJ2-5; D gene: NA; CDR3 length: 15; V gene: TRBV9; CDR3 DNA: TGTGCCAGCAGCGTAGCGGGGGACTCCCAAGAGACCCAGTACTTC; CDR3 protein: CASSVAGDSQETQYF
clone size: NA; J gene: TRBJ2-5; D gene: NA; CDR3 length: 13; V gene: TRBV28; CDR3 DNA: TGTGCCAGCGAGCCGGGATACCAAGAGACCCAGTACTTC; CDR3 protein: CASEPGYQETQYF
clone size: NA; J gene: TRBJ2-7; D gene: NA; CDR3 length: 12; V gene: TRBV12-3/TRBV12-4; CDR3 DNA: TGTGCCAGCAGTCCAAACCCCTACGAGCAGTACTTC; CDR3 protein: CASSPNPYEQYF
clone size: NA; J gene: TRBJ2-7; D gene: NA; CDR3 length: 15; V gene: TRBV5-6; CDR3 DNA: TGTGCCAGCAGCTTGGGCGGGACAGTTGGCTACGAGCAGTACTTC; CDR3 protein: CASSLGGTVGYEQYF
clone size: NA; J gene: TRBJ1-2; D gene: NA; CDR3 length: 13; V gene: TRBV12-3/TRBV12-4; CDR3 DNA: TGTGCCAGCAGTTTCCCCCCAGTCGGTGGCTACACCTTC; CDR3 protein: CASSFPPVGGYTF
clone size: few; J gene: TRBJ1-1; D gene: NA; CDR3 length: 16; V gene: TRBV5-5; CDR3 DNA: TGTGCCAGCAGCTTGCAGGGAGGGACGGTGAACACTGAAGCTTTCTTT; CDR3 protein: CASSLQGGTVNTEAFF
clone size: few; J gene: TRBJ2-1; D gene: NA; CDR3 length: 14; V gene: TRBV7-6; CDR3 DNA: TGTGCCAGCAGCTTAGGCGGGACCGGGAGCCCCCAGTTCTTC; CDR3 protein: CASSLGGTGSPQFF
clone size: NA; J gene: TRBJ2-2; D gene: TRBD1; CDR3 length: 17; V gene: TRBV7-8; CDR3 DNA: TGTGCCAGCAGCTTAGCGCTTACAGGGGGGAGCACCGGGGAGCTGTTTTTT; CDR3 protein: CASSLALTGGSTGELFF
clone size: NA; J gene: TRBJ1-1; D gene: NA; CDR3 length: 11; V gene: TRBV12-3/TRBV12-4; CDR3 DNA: TGTGCCAGCAGGACCCTCACCGAAGCTTTCTTT; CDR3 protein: CASRTLTEAFF
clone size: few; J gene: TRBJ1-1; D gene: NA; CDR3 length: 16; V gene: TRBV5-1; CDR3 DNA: TGCGCCAGCAGCTTGGTTGGTCCCGGGGTGAACACTGAAGCTTTCTTT; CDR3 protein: CASSLVGPGVNTEAFF
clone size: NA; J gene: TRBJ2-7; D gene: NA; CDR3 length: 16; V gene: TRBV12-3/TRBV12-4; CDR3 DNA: TGTGCCAGCAGTTTAGGTTCACGGGTGAGCTCCTACGAGCAGTACTTC; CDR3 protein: CASSLGSRVSSYEQYF
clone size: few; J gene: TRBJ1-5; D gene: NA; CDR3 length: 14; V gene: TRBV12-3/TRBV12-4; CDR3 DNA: TGTGCCAGCACCCAAGGAGTTAGCAATCAGCCCCAGCATTTT; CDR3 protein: CASTQGVSNQPQHF
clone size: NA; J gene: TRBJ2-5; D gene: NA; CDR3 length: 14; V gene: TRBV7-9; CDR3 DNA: TGTGCCAGCAGCTTAGAACAGTTCCAAGAGACCCAGTACTTC; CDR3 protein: CASSLEQFQETQYF
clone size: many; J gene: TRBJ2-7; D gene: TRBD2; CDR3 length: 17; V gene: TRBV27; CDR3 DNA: TGTGCCAGCAGTTCCCCCCTTCAAGCGGGGGGGTTGTACGAGCAGTACTTC; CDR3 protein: CASSSPLQAGGLYEQYF